What follows are 32 T cell receptor beta chains derived from one specimen sequenced in a study of blood T cells in healthy people across ages (dated by TCRdb to the mid-2010s). The method was 5' RACE. The sequencer listed for this sample is Illumina HiSeq 2500. A second PCR of roughly 7 to 12 cycles was run with a J-beta primer mix and a sample-barcoded 5' primer. The public reads were reprocessed in TCRdb via fastp at Q25 and MiXCR, keeping in-frame beta chains. Rows are combined by CDR3 protein, so each entry shows the most common genes and DNA. The sample table shows more than 1.4 million distinct CDR3 sequences, and 42% are seen once. Of the sample, roughly 7.7% is held by the ten largest clones. The sample comprised blood. The receptors were sampled from a woman between 18 and 30 years old in good health.

This clonotype appeared a few times. The J gene is TRBJ2-7, the V gene TRBV7-8; D not certain. Germline V gene data show CDR1 as SGHVS and CDR2 as FQNEAQ. The V gene lost 0 bases and the J gene lost 6 bases, with 9 bases spanning the gap. The CDR3 is made up of 13 amino acids. CDR3 sequence reads: CASSLALESEQYF. Written as DNA, the CDR3 is TGTGCCAGCAGCTTAGCGCTCGAAAGCGAGCAGTACTTC.

This chain links TRBV20-1 with TRBJ2-1; D assignment may be TRBD1 or TRBD2 (6 bases each). V was trimmed by 6 bases and J by 12 bases, leaving 15 bases between them. This CDR3 spans 11 amino acids. Looked up from germline, CDR1 is DFQATT and CDR2 is SNEGSKA (reference sequence). The CDR3 loop is CSAIWGARQFF. The CDR3, as DNA: TGCAGTGCCATATGGGGGGCGCGGCAGTTCTTC.

This clonotype came up a few times. V gene TRBV7-2 combines with J gene TRBJ2-7, with D tentatively TRBD1 (6 bases). The CDR3 consists of 14 residues. Germline values: CDR1 SGHTA, CDR2 FQGNSA. V gave up 4 bases and J gave up 3 bases, with 13 bases separating them. The CDR3 here is CASSSGQTVYEQYF. The CDR3 bases are TGTGCCAGCAGCTCTGGACAGACGGTCTACGAGCAGTACTTC.

This chain uses TRBV14 with TRBJ2-1, with a tentative D call TRBD2 (5 bases). CDR3 length: 14 residues. Trimming shortened V by 4 bases and J by 9 bases, and 16 bases separated the two germline ends. Germline V CDR1 and CDR2: SGHDN, FVKESK. The CDR3 loop is CASSPGLGFREQFF. The DNA of the CDR3 is TGTGCCAGCAGCCCCGGACTGGGTTTCCGTGAGCAGTTCTTC.

CDR3 sequence reads: CASSSGGGKSNEQFF. The CDR3 coding sequence is TGCGCCAGCAGCTCCGGTGGGGGAAAGAGCAATGAGCAGTTCTTC. The chain couples TRBV5-1 to TRBJ2-1; D is possibly TRBD1 or TRBD2 (5 bases each). The CDR3 is 15 amino acids. CDR1 is SGHRS and CDR2 is YFSETQ in the germline V gene. Trimming left V 3 bases short and J 6 bases short, with 16 bases between.

The CDR3 DNA follows: TGTGCCAGCGGGTGGTACGAGCAGTACTTC. Its protein product is CASGWYEQYF. The chain has TRBV27 and TRBJ2-7; D ambiguous. Trimming stripped 8 bases from V and 4 bases from J, with 6 bases between. The CDR3 is 10 residues long. CDR1 and CDR2 (germline): MNHEY, SMNVEV (reference sequence).

This clonotype was observed a single time. A junction end diverges from the germline sequence, so it may reflect a read error. The chain couples TRBV7-9 to TRBJ2-7; no definite D call. The end of the DNA aligns better with TRBJ2-5, so the J call may be wrong. CDR3 length: 14 residues. Per the germline V gene, CDR1 is SEHNR and CDR2 is FQNEAQ (reference sequence). CDR3 nucleotide sequence: TGTGCCGGCAGCATTGTTTCTCTCGCGGAGACCCAGTACTTC. Residues: CAGSIVSLAETQYF.

The count of this clonotype is one. This chain joins TRBV27 and TRBJ2-7; D is uncertain. V lost 6 bases to trimming and J lost 2 bases, with 11 bases between them. Looked up from germline, CDR1 is MNHEY and CDR2 is SMNVEV (reference sequence). The CDR3 extends over 13 amino acids. CDR3 protein: CASSPAHAYEQYF. CDR3 in DNA: TGTGCCAGCAGCCCGGCCCACGCCTACGAGCAGTACTTC.

This rearrangement joins TRBV20-1 to TRBJ2-7; TRBD2 is a possible D gene (7 bases). The ends were cut back, 4 bases at V and 2 bases at J, with 15 bases in the middle. This CDR3 has 14 residues. Germline CDR1 reads DFQATT; CDR2 reads SNEGSKA (reference sequence). The CDR3 spells CSANWRGLAYEQYF. CDR3 in DNA: TGCAGTGCTAATTGGCGGGGGCTCGCCTACGAGCAGTACTTC.

The chain joins TRBV9 to TRBJ1-2; D unclear. Trimming shortened V by 0 bases and J by 4 bases, and 10 bases separated the two germline ends. The CDR3 extends over 14 amino acids. CDR1 SGDLS and CDR2 YYNGEE come from the germline V gene. The CDR3 spells CASSVGEILYGYTF. The DNA of the CDR3 is TGTGCCAGCAGCGTAGGGGAGATTCTCTATGGCTACACCTTC.

Only a few counts were recorded for this clonotype. The chain has TRBV2 and TRBJ2-3, with 9 bases fitting TRBD2. The CDR3 contains 17 residues. Germline values: CDR1 SNHLY, CDR2 FYNNEI. Unmatched junction bases numbered 12, after V lost 2 bases and J lost 6 bases. The CDR3 protein is CASSEKWREGLPDTQYF. The DNA for the CDR3 is TGTGCCAGCAGTGAAAAGTGGCGGGAGGGCCTCCCGGATACGCAGTATTTT.

This chain joins TRBV4-1 and TRBJ2-7; D not resolved. Trimming removed 3 bases at V and 6 bases at J, with 12 bases between. CDR1 is MGHRA and CDR2 is YSYEKL in the germline V gene. The CDR3 extends over 13 amino acids. Here the CDR3 DNA reads TGCGCCAGCAGCCAGTGGGTCCGTACCGAGCAGTACTTC. The encoded protein is CASSQWVRTEQYF.

This clonotype has more than one count but fewer than ten. The chain joins TRBV6-2 or TRBV6-3 to TRBJ2-1; D is uncertain. Trimming pared 2 bases from V and 7 bases from J, leaving 6 bases between. Per the germline V gene, CDR1 is MNHEY and CDR2 is SVGEGT. CDR3 length: 12 amino acids. In nucleotides, the CDR3 is TGTGCCAGCAGTTACGGGCCAAATGAGCAGTTCTTC. It is translated as CASSYGPNEQFF.

J is TRBJ1-5 and V is TRBV3-1, with a weak D call TRBD1 (6 bases). This CDR3 spans 15 amino acids. CDR1 LGHDT and CDR2 YNNKEL come from the germline V gene (reference sequence). Trimming pared 5 bases from V and 5 bases from J, leaving 16 bases between. This chain's CDR3 is CASSLKGGPDQPQHF. The CDR3, as DNA: TGTGCCAGCAGCTTAAAAGGGGGTCCCGATCAGCCCCAGCATTTT.

This clonotype came up many times. The chain carries TRBV28 and TRBJ1-4; TRBD1 might be the D (6 bases). This CDR3 has 13 amino acids. The germline gives CDR1 MDHEN, CDR2 SYDVKM. Trimming cost V 9 bases and J 8 bases, with 16 bases left between them. CDR3 loop: CASSTGRFEKLFF. CDR3 nucleotide sequence: TGTGCCAGTAGTACAGGGAGATTCGAAAAACTGTTTTTT.

In its sample, this clonotype was seen a few times. This rearrangement joins TRBV9 to TRBJ2-3, with 12 positions matching TRBD2. CDR1 SGDLS and CDR2 YYNGEE come from the germline V gene. The trim removed 4 bases at V and 2 bases at J, leaving 11 bases unmatched. The CDR3 sequence is 18 residues long. CDR3 DNA sequence: TGTGCCAGCAGCTCCTCAACTAGCGGGGGGTCTTACACAGATACGCAGTATTTT. Translated: CASSSSTSGGSYTDTQYF.

CDR3 in amino acids: CASSLVWTAPQETQYF. The DNA of the CDR3 is TGTGCCAGCAGCTTAGTCTGGACAGCCCCTCAAGAGACCCAGTACTTC. The chain is built from TRBV7-2 and TRBJ2-5, with a weak D call TRBD1 (6 bases). The germline CDR1 and CDR2 sequences are SGHTA and FQGNSA. The CDR3 extends over 16 amino acids. Trimming removed 1 base from V and 2 bases from J, with 14 bases in between.

A note on this clonotype: A read error may account for a junction end that differs from germline. The rearrangement uses TRBV10-3 and TRBJ2-5, with D perhaps TRBD2 (5 bases). The J call may be mistaken, given a closer DNA end match to TRBJ2-1. Germline CDR1 ENHRY, CDR2 SYGVKD. The CDR3 is made up of 13 amino acids. The CDR3 loop reads CASSDSGKETQFF. The CDR3 DNA is TGTGCCAGCAGTGATTCGGGAAAAGAGACCCAGTTCTTC.

This clonotype came up a few times. The chain uses TRBV3-1 and TRBJ2-5; 8 positions match TRBD1. TRBJ2-7 matches the DNA end more closely, so the J call is doubtful. Germline V CDR1 and CDR2: LGHDT, YNNKEL (reference sequence). The CDR3 covers 15 residues. CDR3 protein: CASSPRQGITYEQYF. DNA of the CDR3: TGTGCCAGCAGCCCCCGACAGGGGATTACCTACGAGCAGTACTTC.

This clonotype was seen repeatedly, ten times or more. The CDR3 DNA sequence: TGTGCCAGCAGCCAAAGGGGAGGAGAGACCCAGTACTTC. Protein product: CASSQRGGETQYF. J is TRBJ2-5 and V is TRBV3-1, with D maybe TRBD2 (6 bases). This CDR3 region has 13 residues. Germline CDR1 and CDR2: LGHDT and YNNKEL (reference sequence). V dropped 2 bases and J dropped 4 bases, with 8 bases sitting between them.

Written as DNA, the CDR3 is TGTGCCAGCAGCTTAAACAGCGGTTCCTACGAGCAGTACTTC. This gives the protein CASSLNSGSYEQYF. The genes are TRBV7-6 and TRBJ2-7, with D tentatively TRBD2 (5 bases). V was clipped by 2 bases and J by 1 base, with 9 bases between them. CDR3 length equals 14 residues. The V gene's germline CDR1 is SGHVS and CDR2 FNYEAQ.

This clonotype appeared many times. CDR3 protein: CASSPKPYEQYF. The CDR3 DNA is TGTGCCAGCTCACCTAAACCCTACGAGCAGTACTTC. V gene TRBV18 combines with J gene TRBJ2-7; D unresolved. CDR1 and CDR2 from the germline V gene are KGHSH and LQKENI. V was pared by 3 bases and J by 2 bases, with 5 bases between. The CDR3 spans 12 residues.

V and J are TRBV18 and TRBJ1-1; D gene unclear. The CDR3 extends over 14 amino acids. Germline V CDR1 and CDR2: KGHSH, LQKENI. V was cut by 3 bases and J by 8 bases, with 16 bases left in between. The CDR3 sequence is CASSPLSISGEAFF. DNA for the CDR3: TGTGCCAGCTCACCGCTTTCCATAAGCGGGGAAGCTTTCTTT.

J is TRBJ1-6 and V is TRBV12-3 or TRBV12-4, with TRBD1 as a possible D gene (5 bases). The CDR3 runs to 14 residues. V gave up 1 base and J gave up 14 bases, with 15 bases separating them. CDR3 sequence reads: CASSLDSGPGALHF. DNA of the CDR3: TGTGCCAGCAGTTTAGATAGTGGACCGGGGGCCCTCCACTTT.

This clonotype was observed a few times. This sequence joins TRBV7-9 and TRBJ1-3; D is uncertain. Germline CDR1 is SEHNR and CDR2 is FQNEAQ (reference sequence). Deletions cut 8 bases from V and 4 bases from J, with 18 bases between. This CDR3 spans 15 amino acids. CDR3 DNA: TGTGCCAGCGATGTGGCCGCGGGCTTAGGAAACACCATATATTTT. As protein: CASDVAAGLGNTIYF.

J is TRBJ2-5 and V is TRBV5-1, with 8 bases aligning to TRBD2. In germline, CDR1 is SGHRS, CDR2 YFSETQ. This CDR3 is built from 16 residues. The trim removed 0 bases at V and 4 bases at J, leaving 8 bases unmatched. CDR3 bases: TGCGCCAGCAGCTTGGGAGGCAGCGGGAGTTTAGAGACCCAGTACTTC. Amino acid sequence: CASSLGGSGSLETQYF.

This chain connects TRBV12-3 or TRBV12-4 to TRBJ2-5, with D perhaps matching TRBD2 (6 bases). The CDR3 extends over 13 amino acids. Between the trimmed V and J ends, which lost 6 bases and 5 bases, there was a span of 13 bases. The CDR3 coding sequence is TGTGCCAGCAGGGTTGGGGGAGGCGAGACCCAGTACTTC. The encoded protein is CASRVGGGETQYF.

V is TRBV12-3 or TRBV12-4 and J is TRBJ2-3; TRBD2 agrees at 10 bases. The CDR3 spans 16 residues. Germline trimming cut 3 bases from V and 5 bases from J; bases unmatched to any gene: 8. The CDR3 sequence: CASSFQAGGPKDTQYF. The CDR3 region has the DNA TGTGCCAGCAGTTTCCAAGCGGGGGGGCCGAAAGATACGCAGTATTTT.

The chain recombines TRBV6-1 with TRBJ1-5; D gene uncertain. The germline V and J ends were trimmed by 3 bases and 6 bases, with 18 bases remaining between them. CDR3 size: 16 residues. Per the germline V gene, CDR1 is MNHNS and CDR2 is SASEGT. The CDR3: CASSDKLTTTGQPQHF. Written as DNA, the CDR3 is TGTGCCAGCAGTGATAAGCTCACTACGACCGGTCAGCCCCAGCATTTT.

This clonotype came up a few times. The chain is built from TRBV20-1 and TRBJ2-7, with 9 bases aligning to TRBD1. The V gene's germline CDR1 is DFQATT and CDR2 SNEGSKA (reference sequence). There are 14 residues in the CDR3. The J segment lost 3 bases and the V segment lost 5 bases, leaving 8 bases of the junction unmatched. The CDR3 nucleotides are TGCAGTGCTGAACAGGGACAGGGAGTCTACGAGCAGTACTTC. Translation: CSAEQGQGVYEQYF.

V gene TRBV20-1 combines with J gene TRBJ2-7; a possible D gene is TRBD2 (7 bases). Trimming cost V 5 bases and J 7 bases, with 21 bases left between them. This CDR3 is 14 amino acids long. Germline lookup yields CDR1 DFQATT and CDR2 SNEGSKA (reference sequence). The CDR3 sequence: CSAPNAGAGNEQYF. The CDR3 region has the DNA TGCAGTGCTCCTAATGCGGGGGCGGGGAATGAGCAGTACTTC.

In nucleotides, the CDR3 is TGTGCCAGCAGTTCTGAGACCCAGTTGTCAGCCAAAAACATTCAGTACTTC. It is translated as CASSSETQLSAKNIQYF. The V gene is TRBV12-3 or TRBV12-4, the J gene TRBJ2-4; D call uncertain. V lost 4 bases and J lost 0, with 16 bases in between. CDR3 length: 17 residues.